These 17 T cell receptor beta chains were all obtained from the same sample, sequenced in a study of T cells in Graves' hyperthyroidism and ophthalmopathy. The investigators amplified TCR beta CDR3 regions from RNA transcripts. In the first-round RT-PCR of the TCR CDR3, the HTBI primer set was used. TCRdb re-analysed the multiplex PCR reads in MiXCR, keeping a single row per CDR3 protein. The sample shows some 620,000 distinct CDR3 sequences, about a sixth of them seen only once. The sequenced material came from blood. Receptor source: a woman in her thirties with Graves' hyperthyroidism.

The table lists this clonotype with many counts. The rearrangement links TRBV4-3 to TRBJ2-7; 12 positions match TRBD2. Germline CDR1 and CDR2: LGHNA and YSLEER. The CDR3 contains 15 residues. V shed 4 bases, J shed 6 bases, and the junction held 7 bases outside the gene matches. The CDR3 loop is CASSLMGLAGGEQYF. The CDR3 DNA sequence: TGCGCCAGCAGCCTAATGGGACTAGCGGGTGGCGAGCAGTACTTC.

This clonotype was found a few times. V and J are TRBV19 and TRBJ2-1, with TRBD2 identical over 12 bases. The CDR3 totals 16 residues. The V gene end was trimmed by 3 bases and the J gene end by 6 bases; junction bases not matched to a gene: 6. Germline CDR1 reads LNHDA; CDR2 reads SQIVND (reference sequence). This CDR3 is CASSIRASGRANEQFF. CDR3 in DNA: TGTGCCAGTAGTATTAGGGCTAGCGGGAGGGCCAATGAGCAGTTCTTC.

A few counts support this clonotype. The chain has TRBV12-3 or TRBV12-4 and TRBJ1-1, with D unresolved. There are 11 residues in the CDR3. V shed 3 bases and J shed 11 bases, with 10 bases lying between them. The DNA of the CDR3 is TGTGCCAGCAGTTTCGGGGAGACGGCTTTCTTT. Translating gives CASSFGETAFF.

V usage is TRBV6-1 and J usage is TRBJ2-5, with 9 bases identical to TRBD1. The length of the CDR3 is 13 residues. In germline, CDR1 is MNHNS, CDR2 SASEGT. The ends lost 8 bases at V and 4 bases at J; junction bases unmatched: 5. The CDR3 loop is CASRDRVRETQYF. The CDR3, as DNA: TGTGCCAGCCGGGACAGGGTACGAGAGACCCAGTACTTC.

Only a few counts were recorded for this clonotype. The chain uses TRBV29-1 and TRBJ2-1, with D perhaps matching TRBD2 (5 bases). CDR1 SQVTM and CDR2 ANQGSEA come from the germline V gene. V lost 0 bases and J 7 bases, leaving 22 bases between the germline ends. The length of the CDR3 is 17 residues. CDR3 amino acids: CSVEDPQSPGTANEQFF. CDR3 sequence (DNA): TGCAGCGTTGAAGATCCACAGTCGCCGGGAACGGCAAATGAGCAGTTCTTC.

This clonotype has ten or more counts. The chain combines TRBV30 with TRBJ2-7; D is possibly TRBD2 (7 bases). This CDR3 is 13 amino acids long. Germline CDR1 is GTSNPN and CDR2 is SVGIG (reference sequence). V was pared by 8 bases and J by 6 bases, with 20 bases between. The CDR3 loop is CAGGGGSLSEQYF. The CDR3 DNA follows: TGTGCCGGAGGGGGGGGGAGCTTATCCGAGCAGTACTTC. The full variable domain, its missing parts supplied by reference TRBV30 and TRBJ2-7, is SQTIHQWPATLVQPVGSPLSLECTVEGTSNPNLYWYRQAAGRGLQLLFYSVGIGQISSEVPQNLSASRPQDRQFILSSKKLLLSDSGFYLCAGGGGSLSEQYFGPGTRLTVT.

This clonotype was observed at least ten times. The rearrangement joins TRBV2 to TRBJ2-1; tentatively, D is TRBD1 (5 bases). Trimming stripped 3 bases from V and 5 bases from J, with 5 bases between. CDR1 and CDR2 from the germline V gene are SNHLY and FYNNEI. The CDR3 is made up of 12 amino acids. The CDR3 protein is CASSEGHNEQFF. DNA of the CDR3: TGTGCCAGCAGTGAGGGGCACAATGAGCAGTTCTTC.

This clonotype was seen ten or more times. This chain links TRBV7-2 with TRBJ2-7; 7 bases line up with TRBD1. From germline, CDR1 is SGHTA and CDR2 FQGNSA. V lost 5 bases and J lost 2; bases outside the gene matches: 12. The CDR3 covers 16 residues. DNA for the CDR3: TGTGCCAGCAGCCTCTCCTCCGGGACAGAGACCTACGAGCAGTACTTC. Protein: CASSLSSGTETYEQYF.

This clonotype was detected only a few times. This sequence joins TRBV11-3 and TRBJ2-5; no reliable D call. V was shortened by 5 bases and J by 1 base, with 14 bases between the two germline ends. CDR3 size: 15 residues. From germline, CDR1 is SGHNT and CDR2 YENEEA. The CDR3, as DNA: TGTGCCAGCAGCCAGTTTACAGTCTCCCAAGAGACCCAGTACTTC. The encoded protein is CASSQFTVSQETQYF. Full variable domain (remainder filled in from reference TRBV11-3 and TRBJ2-5): EAGVVQSPRYKIIEKKQPVAFWCNPISGHNTLYWYLQNLGQGPELLIRYENEEAVDDSQLPKDRFSAERLKGVDSTLKIQPAELGDSAVYLCASSQFTVSQETQYFGPGTRLLVL.

This clonotype was observed many times. The genes are TRBV7-8 and TRBJ2-1, with TRBD1 as a possible D gene (5 bases). V lost 1 base and J lost 0, with 19 bases in between. Germline-derived CDR1 and CDR2 are SGHVS and FQNEAQ. The CDR3 has 19 residues. CDR3 in amino acids: CASSLVGAVLSYSYNEQFF. In nucleotides, the CDR3 is TGTGCCAGCAGCTTAGTTGGGGCGGTACTGTCCTACTCCTACAATGAGCAGTTCTTC.

This clonotype showed up many times. The V gene is TRBV6-1, the J gene TRBJ1-5; D is unresolved. V was clipped by 5 bases and J by 0 bases, with 17 bases between them. There are 17 residues in the CDR3. Germline CDR1 and CDR2: MNHNS and SASEGT. The CDR3 sequence: CASSWGRRPYSNQPQHF. The DNA for the CDR3 is TGTGCCAGCAGTTGGGGTAGGCGGCCTTATAGCAATCAGCCCCAGCATTTT.

This clonotype was recorded many times. The J gene is TRBJ1-2, the V gene TRBV3-1, with D possibly TRBD1 on 6 matching bases. V was shortened by 3 bases and J by 4 bases, with 9 bases between the two germline ends. CDR1 is LGHDT and CDR2 is YNNKEL in the germline V gene (reference sequence). The CDR3 has 13 amino acids. The CDR3 DNA reads TGTGCCAGCAGCCAGCCGACAGGCTATGGCTACACCTTC. This sequence encodes CASSQPTGYGYTF.

The table lists this clonotype with many counts. The gene calls are TRBV12-3 or TRBV12-4 and TRBJ2-2; the match to TRBD2 covers 10 bases. The CDR3 is 16 amino acids. Trimming removed 6 bases from V and 1 base from J; junction bases left unmatched: 5. The chain's CDR3 is CASRPASGRNTGELFF. In nucleotides, the CDR3 is TGTGCCAGCAGGCCCGCTAGCGGGAGGAACACCGGGGAGCTGTTTTTT.

This clonotype was detected ten times or more. The chain is built from TRBV18 and TRBJ2-5, with 10 bases lining up with TRBD1. The CDR3 length is 16 residues. V was pared by 3 bases and J by 5 bases, with 9 bases of the junction left unmatched. CDR1 KGHSH and CDR2 LQKENI come from the germline V gene. The DNA for the CDR3 is TGTGCCAGCTCACCTCGCGACAGGGGGCCGGTTGAGACCCAGTACTTC. This gives the protein CASSPRDRGPVETQYF. Variable domain in full (rest from reference TRBV18 and TRBJ2-5): NAGVMQNPRHLVRRRGQEARLRCSPMKGHSHVYWYRQLPEEGLKFMVYLQKENIIDESGMPKERFSAEFPKEGPSILRIQQVVRGDSAAYFCASSPRDRGPVETQYFGPGTRLLVL.

This clonotype was seen repeatedly, ten times or more. V gene TRBV6-1 combines with J gene TRBJ2-7; the D is unclear. The CDR3 totals 11 residues. The germline V gene encodes CDR1 MNHNS and CDR2 SASEGT. Trimming cost V 6 bases and J 2 bases, with 5 bases left between them. The CDR3 protein is CASSTTYEQYF. As DNA, the CDR3 is TGTGCCAGCAGCACTACCTACGAGCAGTACTTC.

This clonotype was seen at least ten times. The CDR3 loop reads CASSSTGLADSTDTQYF. CDR3 coding DNA: TGCGCCAGCAGCTCCACCGGACTAGCCGATAGCACAGATACGCAGTATTTT. This chain links TRBV5-1 with TRBJ2-3; 8 bases are shared with TRBD2. The CDR3 sequence is 17 residues long. Trimming at V came to 3 bases and at J to 0 bases, leaving 9 bases not matched to a gene. CDR1 and CDR2 (germline): SGHRS, YFSETQ.

The chain has TRBV25-1 and TRBJ2-5; possibly TRBD1 for D (6 bases). This CDR3 spans 17 amino acids. V was cut by 4 bases and J by 0 bases, with 18 bases left in between. Germline CDR1 reads MGHDK; CDR2 reads SYGVNS. The CDR3 loop is CASSATEQGWYQETQYF. DNA for the CDR3: TGTGCCAGCAGTGCCACGGAACAGGGCTGGTACCAAGAGACCCAGTACTTC.